These T cell receptor beta chains were read from a single sample in a study of regulatory T cells in long-lasting Graves disease. TCRdb processed the multiplex PCR reads anew with MiXCR; each CDR3 protein has one entry. The data contain hundreds of thousands of distinct CDR3 sequences, about 15% of them singletons. This same sample was also part of a study on T cells in Graves' hyperthyroidism and ophthalmopathy.

This sample comprised peripheral blood mononuclear cells (PBMCs), obtained at new diagnosis, from a patient treated with antithyroid drugs. These receptors all stem from a man aged 18 to 29 with Graves disease. CDR3s include the opening cysteine and the closing phenylalanine or tryptophan. A D gene is named only where the DNA matches it firmly. The listing skips clone size in some rows; elsewhere it reads once, few, many or a size class.

d_gene: .
abundance: many
len: 12
v_gene: TRBV6-1
j_gene: TRBJ2-7
CDR3aa: CASSENFYEQYF
CDR3nt: TGTGCCAGCAGTGAGAACTTCTACGAGCAGTACTTC

d_gene: TRBD2
abundance: .
len: 17
v_gene: TRBV20-1
j_gene: TRBJ2-1
CDR3aa: CSARDITSGSHVREQFF
CDR3nt: TGCAGTGCTAGAGATATTACTAGCGGGAGCCACGTCCGGGAGCAGTTCTTC

d_gene: TRBD1
abundance: few
len: 16
v_gene: TRBV27
j_gene: TRBJ2-2
CDR3aa: CASSSPTGAFTGELFF
CDR3nt: TGTGCCAGCAGTTCCCCGACAGGGGCTTTCACCGGGGAGCTGTTTTTT

d_gene: .
abundance: many
len: 15
v_gene: TRBV27
j_gene: TRBJ2-6
CDR3aa: CASRAGGAGANVLTF
CDR3nt: TGTGCCAGCAGGGCAGGGGGGGCTGGGGCCAACGTCCTGACTTTC

d_gene: .
abundance: many
len: 15
v_gene: TRBV5-1
j_gene: TRBJ2-3
CDR3aa: CASSWGRQSTDTQYF
CDR3nt: TGCGCCAGCAGCTGGGGACGTCAGAGCACAGATACGCAGTATTTT

d_gene: .
abundance: .
len: 17
v_gene: TRBV5-1
j_gene: TRBJ2-7
CDR3aa: CASSLAIQPFGGDEQYF
CDR3nt: TGCGCCAGCAGCTTGGCCATCCAGCCCTTCGGAGGTGACGAGCAGTACTTC

d_gene: TRBD2
abundance: many
len: 16
v_gene: TRBV7-3
j_gene: TRBJ2-3
CDR3aa: CASSADLAGGTDTQYF
CDR3nt: TGTGCCAGCAGCGCCGACCTAGCGGGGGGCACAGATACGCAGTATTTT

d_gene: .
abundance: .
len: 16
v_gene: TRBV20-1
j_gene: TRBJ1-1
CDR3aa: CSARDRMRGKGTEAVF
CDR3nt: TGCAGTGCTAGAGATCGAATGCGGGGTAAGGGCACCGAAGCTGTCTTT

d_gene: TRBD1
abundance: .
len: 17
v_gene: TRBV13
j_gene: TRBJ2-1
CDR3aa: CASSLLSGTGGYNEQFF
CDR3nt: TGTGCCAGCAGCTTACTCTCGGGGACAGGGGGCTACAATGAGCAGTTCTTC

d_gene: .
abundance: many
len: 8
v_gene: TRBV29-1
j_gene: TRBJ1-2
CDR3aa: CSPEGYTF
CDR3nt: TGCAGCCCCGAGGGCTACACCTTC

d_gene: TRBD2
abundance: .
len: 19
v_gene: TRBV11-2
j_gene: TRBJ2-3
CDR3aa: CASSLAGTSGRASTDTQYF
CDR3nt: TGTGCCAGCAGCCTCGCCGGGACTAGCGGGAGGGCGAGCACAGATACGCAGTATTTT

d_gene: TRBD2
abundance: many
len: 17
v_gene: TRBV6-5
j_gene: TRBJ2-1
CDR3aa: CASSYGAGGPNEHEQFF
CDR3nt: TGTGCCAGCAGTTACGGGGCGGGAGGGCCTAACGAACATGAGCAGTTCTTC

d_gene: .
abundance: many
len: 13
v_gene: TRBV7-9
j_gene: TRBJ2-1
CDR3aa: CASSITLDSEQFF
CDR3nt: TGTGCCAGCAGCATCACACTGGACAGTGAGCAGTTCTTC

d_gene: .
abundance: many
len: 13
v_gene: TRBV11-2
j_gene: TRBJ2-5
CDR3aa: CASSQQGRETQYF
CDR3nt: TGTGCCAGCAGCCAACAGGGACGGGAGACCCAGTACTTC

d_gene: TRBD2
abundance: many
len: 17
v_gene: TRBV12-5
j_gene: TRBJ2-7
CDR3aa: CASGLDLGRTRDDEQYF
CDR3nt: TGTGCTAGTGGTTTGGACCTCGGAAGGACTAGGGATGACGAGCAGTACTTC

d_gene: TRBD2
abundance: few
len: 12
v_gene: TRBV2
j_gene: TRBJ2-7
CDR3aa: CAGSSGAYEQYF
CDR3nt: TGTGCCGGCAGTAGCGGGGCATATGAGCAGTACTTC

d_gene: TRBD1
abundance: .
len: 18
v_gene: TRBV5-1
j_gene: TRBJ2-7
CDR3aa: CASSSLTGTGSLSYEQYF
CDR3nt: TGCGCCAGCAGCAGCCTAACCGGGACAGGGTCCCTTTCCTACGAGCAGTACTTC

d_gene: TRBD2
abundance: many
len: 16
v_gene: TRBV28
j_gene: TRBJ2-1
CDR3aa: CASSNTGTSGYNEQFF
CDR3nt: TGTGCCAGCAGTAATACCGGGACTAGCGGTTACAATGAGCAGTTCTTC

d_gene: .
abundance: .
len: 14
v_gene: TRBV9
j_gene: TRBJ2-1
CDR3aa: CASEAGAVHNEQFF
CDR3nt: TGTGCCAGCGAGGCAGGGGCAGTCCACAATGAGCAGTTCTTC

d_gene: .
abundance: few
len: 12
v_gene: TRBV7-6
j_gene: TRBJ2-7
CDR3aa: CASSWDDGEQYF
CDR3nt: TGTGCCAGCAGCTGGGATGATGGCGAGCAGTACTTC

d_gene: .
abundance: .
len: 13
v_gene: TRBV9
j_gene: TRBJ2-3
CDR3aa: CASSVFDPDTQYF
CDR3nt: TGTGCCAGCAGCGTATTTGACCCAGATACGCAGTATTTT

d_gene: .
abundance: .
len: 13
v_gene: TRBV19
j_gene: TRBJ1-1
CDR3aa: CASSMGGSFEAFF
CDR3nt: TGTGCCAGTAGTATGGGGGGCTCGTTTGAAGCTTTCTTT

d_gene: TRBD2
abundance: .
len: 16
v_gene: TRBV14
j_gene: TRBJ2-3
CDR3aa: CASSQVAGGLGDTQYF
CDR3nt: TGTGCCAGCAGCCAAGTAGCGGGAGGTCTGGGAGATACGCAGTATTTT

d_gene: .
abundance: .
len: 15
v_gene: TRBV6-1
j_gene: TRBJ2-1
CDR3aa: CASGREKRFYNEQFF
CDR3nt: TGTGCCAGCGGTCGGGAAAAACGCTTCTACAATGAGCAGTTCTTC

d_gene: .
abundance: many
len: 12
v_gene: TRBV12-3/TRBV12-4
j_gene: TRBJ1-1
CDR3aa: CASSSRRTEAFF
CDR3nt: TGTGCCAGCAGTTCACGGCGCACTGAAGCTTTCTTT

d_gene: TRBD1
abundance: many
len: 15
v_gene: TRBV27
j_gene: TRBJ2-1
CDR3aa: CASSLATGRSYEQFF
CDR3nt: TGTGCCAGCAGTCTCGCGACAGGGAGATCCTATGAGCAGTTCTTC

d_gene: TRBD2
abundance: .
len: 16
v_gene: TRBV6-1
j_gene: TRBJ2-1
CDR3aa: CASSTGTSGARNEQFF
CDR3nt: TGTGCCAGCAGTACCGGGACTAGCGGGGCTCGTAATGAGCAGTTCTTC

d_gene: TRBD1
abundance: many
len: 14
v_gene: TRBV14
j_gene: TRBJ2-7
CDR3aa: CASSQEQGDYEQYF
CDR3nt: TGTGCCAGCAGCCAAGAACAGGGGGACTACGAGCAGTACTTC

d_gene: .
abundance: many
len: 15
v_gene: TRBV6-1
j_gene: TRBJ2-1
CDR3aa: CASRLSSSSYNEQFF
CDR3nt: TGTGCCAGCCGTCTGAGTAGCAGCTCCTACAATGAGCAGTTCTTC